This T cell receptor (beta chain) was identified in a study of T cell responses to AZD1222 COVID-19 vaccine. Regarding the study as a whole: Elevations in Spike-specific TCR breadth and depth followed administration of two AZD1222 doses.

This clone was seen just once. As yet, its antigen is unknown. This table comes from immunoSEQ multiplex PCR, and its TCRdb copy is limited to in-frame clones, with some not included. The table shows roughly 120,000 clones, with around 89% occurring only once. The TCR was taken from an adult who received the AZD1222 COVID-19 vaccine. The starting material was peripheral blood, obtained 28 days after the second AZD1222 dose.

This chain's CDR3 is CASTQSGQGAQHRELFF. The CDR3 region has the DNA TGTGCCAGCACCCAGAGCGGGCAGGGGGCGCAGCACCGGGAGCTGTTTTTT. V is TRBV2 and J is TRBJ2-2; TRBD1 agrees at 8 bases. CDR3 length: 17 amino acids. Germline V CDR1 and CDR2: SNHLY, FYNNEI. The trim removed 7 bases at V and 9 bases at J, leaving 19 bases unmatched.